One and the same sample provided the 28 T cell receptor beta chains below, sequenced in a study of T cell changes during pregnancy in multiple sclerosis. This table comes from immunoSEQ multiplex PCR, and its TCRdb copy is limited to in-frame clones, with some not included. The data hold just over 30,000 clones, with around 91% observed a single time. The material sequenced was CD8+ T cells from peripheral blood mononuclear cells, taken in the second trimester of pregnancy. Source of these receptors: a female donor with multiple sclerosis, enrolled in a pregnancy study.

This sequence joins TRBV9 and TRBJ2-5; 9 bases fit TRBD2. V trimming: 1 base; J trimming: 7 bases; junction bases outside the gene matches: 2. The CDR3 is made up of 13 amino acids. Per germline, CDR1 SGDLS and CDR2 YYNGEE. In DNA, the CDR3 is TGTGCCAGCAGCGTAACTAGCGGGTCGACCCAGTACTTC. Translation gives CASSVTSGSTQYF.

V is TRBV4-3 and J is TRBJ2-7; the D is unclear. CDR1 is LGHNA, CDR2 YSLEER, per germline. This CDR3 has 17 amino acids. V was cut by 0 bases and J by 1 base, with 16 bases left in between. The CDR3, as DNA: TGCGCCAGCAGCCAAGACCACGCAGCGAGTTATTCCTACGAGCAGTACTTC. Protein product: CASSQDHAASYSYEQYF.

The chain links TRBV7-2 to TRBJ2-7; possibly TRBD2 for D (5 bases). V was clipped by 5 bases and J by 3 bases, with 14 bases between them. Per germline, CDR1 SGHTA and CDR2 FQGNSA. CDR3 length: 14 amino acids. The CDR3 loop reads CASSPSPSFYEQYF. The CDR3 nucleotides read TGTGCCAGCAGCCCGTCCCCTAGCTTCTACGAGCAGTACTTC.

The chain has TRBV4-3 and TRBJ2-7, with D unresolved. V gave up 0 bases and J gave up 2 bases, with 14 bases separating them. The CDR3 runs to 16 residues. The germline CDR1 and CDR2 sequences are LGHNA and YSLEER. CDR3 sequence reads: CASSQEETTYAYEQYF. CDR3 sequence (DNA): TGCGCCAGCAGCCAAGAAGAGACAACCTACGCCTACGAGCAGTACTTC.

The chain combines TRBV7-8 with TRBJ2-5, with 9 bases matching TRBD1. Germline CDR1 is SGHVS and CDR2 is FQNEAQ. V lost 1 base, J lost 5 bases, and 8 bases stayed unmatched. This CDR3 has 16 amino acids. CDR3 loop: CASSLVPDRGSETQYF. The CDR3, as DNA: TGTGCCAGCAGCTTAGTCCCGGACAGGGGTTCGGAGACCCAGTACTTC.

The rearrangement joins TRBV6-5 to TRBJ2-1, with D perhaps matching TRBD1 (6 bases). Per the germline V gene, CDR1 is MNHEY and CDR2 is SVGAGI. The CDR3 is 16 amino acids. Deletions cut 1 base from V and 8 bases from J, with 18 bases between. The CDR3 loop reads CASSYWDTSIPDEQFF. In DNA form, the CDR3 reads TGTGCCAGCAGTTACTGGGACACATCTATTCCGGATGAGCAGTTCTTC.

Relative to its sample, this clone is large. Here the CDR3 DNA reads TGTGCCAGCAGTTACTCCACGGACAGCTACGAGCAGTACTTC. Its translation: CASSYSTDSYEQYF. The V call is TRBV6-6, the J call TRBJ2-7; D is perhaps TRBD1 (6 bases). The germline V gene encodes CDR1 MNHNY and CDR2 SVGAGI (reference sequence). The CDR3 runs 14 residues. The V and J ends lost 0 bases and 3 bases respectively, with 9 bases between them.

This clone is termed medium-sized. The V call is TRBV4-3, the J call TRBJ2-6, with 7 bases fitting TRBD1. This CDR3 is built from 16 residues. V shed 1 base, J shed 4 bases, and the junction held 4 bases outside the gene matches. CDR1 is LGHNA and CDR2 is YSLEER in the germline V gene. DNA of the CDR3: TGCGCCAGCAGCCAAGCACAGGGGACAGGGGCCAACGTCCTGACTTTC. Translated, it gives CASSQAQGTGANVLTF.

V and J are TRBV6-6 and TRBJ2-1; possible D gene TRBD2, 6 bases. Per the germline V gene, CDR1 is MNHNY and CDR2 is SVGAGI (reference sequence). V was pared by 5 bases and J by 7 bases, with 12 bases between. This CDR3 is built from 13 residues. CDR3 loop: CASSETRTNEQFF. DNA for the CDR3: TGTGCCAGCAGTGAGACTAGGACGAATGAGCAGTTCTTC.

V is TRBV7-2 and J is TRBJ2-7, with D maybe TRBD1 (5 bases). The CDR3 spans 14 residues. V was trimmed by 3 bases and J by 0 bases, leaving 9 bases between them. Germline CDR1 and CDR2: SGHTA and FQGNSA. The CDR3 protein is CASSLGRDSYEQYF. The CDR3 nucleotides read TGTGCCAGCAGCTTGGGCAGGGACTCCTACGAGCAGTACTTC.

The gene calls are TRBV28 and TRBJ2-1; TRBD1 matches 9 bases. With 4 bases clipped from V and 14 bases from J, the junction kept 6 bases outside the gene matches. The CDR3 is 12 residues long. From germline, CDR1 is MDHEN and CDR2 SYDVKM. The CDR3 sequence is CASSSGTGWEFF. DNA of the CDR3: TGTGCCAGCAGTTCGGGGACAGGGTGGGAGTTCTTC.

V and J are TRBV28 and TRBJ2-7; 9 nucleotides align to TRBD2. This CDR3 comprises 15 residues. The V segment lost 3 bases and the J segment 1 base; nucleotides outside the gene matches: 4. Germline lookup yields CDR1 MDHEN and CDR2 SYDVKM. The CDR3 nucleotides read TGTGCCAGCAGTTTCAGGGCGGGAGGGTCCTACGAGCAGTACTTC. Residues: CASSFRAGGSYEQYF.

The chain joins TRBV7-2 to TRBJ2-3; possible D gene TRBD2, 5 bases. Looked up from germline, CDR1 is SGHTA and CDR2 is FQGNSA. The CDR3 is 15 amino acids. V dropped 1 base and J dropped 7 bases, with 15 bases sitting between them. CDR3 DNA: TGTGCCAGCAGCTTAGTAACGAGCGGCGGAAATACGCAGTATTTT. Its translation is CASSLVTSGGNTQYF.

A single count supports this clone. The chain employs TRBV7-9 and TRBJ1-2; no clear D. Deletions cut 1 base from V and 6 bases from J, with 18 bases between. The CDR3 spans 16 residues. Germline V gene lookup returns CDR1 SEHNR and CDR2 FQNEAQ (reference sequence). This chain's CDR3 is CASSLDITADDDGYTF. The CDR3 nucleotides are TGTGCCAGCAGCTTAGATATTACAGCGGACGATGATGGCTACACCTTC.

The J gene is TRBJ2-7, the V gene TRBV28; TRBD1 is a possible D gene (6 bases). Germline V gene lookup returns CDR1 MDHEN and CDR2 SYDVKM. Trimming removed 3 bases from V and 3 bases from J, with 12 bases in between. The CDR3 length is 14 residues. The CDR3 DNA reads as TGTGCCAGCAGTTTTGAGGACAGCCACTACGAGCAGTACTTC. It yields the protein CASSFEDSHYEQYF.

The CDR3 reads CASSGTAGDRGWYEQYF. Here the CDR3 DNA reads TGTGCCAGCAGTGGGACCGCCGGTGACAGGGGATGGTACGAGCAGTACTTC. This chain links TRBV2 with TRBJ2-7, with 8 bases matching TRBD1. CDR3 length: 17 residues. After removal of 4 bases from V and 4 bases from J, the junction contained 15 bases not matched to a gene. Germline CDR1 and CDR2: SNHLY and FYNNEI.

The chain joins TRBV4-2 to TRBJ1-4, with 7 bases fitting TRBD1. With 1 base clipped from V and 8 bases from J, the junction kept 10 bases outside the gene matches. This CDR3 has 16 amino acids. CDR1 is LGHNA and CDR2 is YNFKEQ in the germline V gene. CDR3 residues: CASSQAGTELREKLFF. CDR3 sequence (DNA): TGTGCCAGCAGCCAAGCGGGGACAGAGCTCCGGGAAAAACTGTTTTTT.

This chain links TRBV13 with TRBJ1-6, with D possibly matching TRBD1 (5 bases). Trimming removed 6 bases from V and 3 bases from J, with 9 bases in between. The CDR3 sequence is 14 residues long. Germline values: CDR1 PRHDT, CDR2 FYEKMQ (reference sequence). The CDR3 nucleotides are TGTGCCAGCAGAGACCAGGGCTATAATTCACCCCTCCACTTT. Residues: CASRDQGYNSPLHF.

V usage is TRBV27 and J usage is TRBJ2-7; 7 positions agree with TRBD2. V trimming: 0 bases; J trimming: 2 bases; junction bases outside the gene matches: 4. Germline lookup yields CDR1 MNHEY and CDR2 SMNVEV (reference sequence). The CDR3 covers 15 residues. The CDR3 protein is CASSLSGTTTYEQYF. CDR3 DNA: TGTGCCAGCAGTTTATCCGGGACTACAACCTACGAGCAGTACTTC.

The chain is built from TRBV19 and TRBJ2-7; 7 bases match TRBD2. This CDR3 is built from 13 residues. V gave up 6 bases and J gave up 2 bases; unmatched junction bases: 4. Per the germline V gene, CDR1 is LNHDA and CDR2 is SQIVND (reference sequence). CDR3 bases: TGTGCCAGTAGCCCGGGACTAACCTACGAGCAGTACTTC. This encodes CASSPGLTYEQYF.

The genes are TRBV15 and TRBJ2-7; a possible D gene is TRBD1 (6 bases). This CDR3 region has 14 residues. Germline assignment: CDR1 LNHNV and CDR2 YYDKDF (reference sequence). V was shortened by 3 bases and J by 6 bases, with 15 bases between the two germline ends. The DNA of the CDR3 is TGTGCCACCAGCAGTACGCAGGGGATGGTCGAGCAGTACTTC. It is translated as CATSSTQGMVEQYF.

The chain is built from TRBV4-2 and TRBJ2-1; possibly TRBD1 for D (5 bases). The germline V and J ends were trimmed by 0 bases and 3 bases, with 12 bases remaining between them. The CDR3 has 16 amino acids. Looked up from germline, CDR1 is LGHNA and CDR2 is YNFKEQ. The CDR3 loop is CASSQDEDTFYNEQFF. CDR3 DNA sequence: TGTGCCAGCAGCCAAGACGAGGACACATTCTACAATGAGCAGTTCTTC.

There are a few counts of this clone. This chain joins TRBV25-1 and TRBJ1-5, with D hard to call. Germline CDR1 reads MGHDK; CDR2 reads SYGVNS. Trimming removed 1 base from V and 0 bases from J, with 7 bases in between. The CDR3 length is 15 residues. The CDR3 region has the DNA TGTGCCAGCAGTGAATTCGCCAGTAGCAATCAGCCCCAGCATTTT. It is translated as CASSEFASSNQPQHF. Drawing the rest from reference TRBV25-1 and TRBJ1-5, the complete variable domain is EADIYQTPRYLVIGTGKKITLECSQTMGHDKMYWYQQDPGMELHLIHYSYGVNSTEKGDLSSESTVSRIRTEHFPLTLESARPSHTSQYLCASSEFASSNQPQHFGDGTRLSIL.

V is TRBV28 and J is TRBJ1-1, with D uncertain. Trimming took 3 bases from V and 8 from J, leaving 13 bases between them. CDR1 and CDR2 from the germline V gene are MDHEN and SYDVKM. The CDR3 runs 13 residues. The CDR3 DNA follows: TGTGCCAGCAGTTTCTCGCCGGGAGCGGAAGCTTTCTTT. This translates into CASSFSPGAEAFF. The complete variable domain, with remaining parts taken from reference TRBV28 and TRBJ1-1, reads DVKVTQSSRYLVKRTGEKVFLECVQDMDHENMFWYRQDPGLGLRLIYFSYDVKMKEKGDIPEGYSVSREKKERFSLILESASTNQTSMYLCASSFSPGAEAFFGQGTRLTVV.

The rearrangement uses TRBV5-4 and TRBJ1-5; a weak D match, TRBD1 (5 bases). Germline CDR1 and CDR2: SGHNT and YYREEE (reference sequence). The CDR3 is 16 amino acids. Trimming left V 0 bases short and J 0 bases short, with 10 bases between. The DNA of the CDR3 is TGTGCCAGCAGCTTGGATGGGGCAGTTAGCAATCAGCCCCAGCATTTT. Protein sequence: CASSLDGAVSNQPQHF.

This rearrangement joins TRBV2 to TRBJ2-5; possibly TRBD2 for D (5 bases). Matching the DNA end better, TRBJ2-7 makes the J call doubtful. Germline CDR1 reads SNHLY; CDR2 reads FYNNEI. The CDR3 contains 15 residues. For the CDR3, the DNA is TGTGCCAGCAAGCCGCGAACCGGGAAAACCTACGAGCAGTACTTC. This gives the protein CASKPRTGKTYEQYF.

V usage is TRBV28 and J usage is TRBJ2-7; 8 bases agree with TRBD1. V shed 3 bases and J 2 bases; nucleotides not matched to a gene: 12. In germline, CDR1 is MDHEN, CDR2 SYDVKM. The CDR3 has 17 residues. The CDR3 DNA sequence: TGTGCCAGCAGTTTGAGCAGGGGGCAATCGATAACCTACGAGCAGTACTTC. This codes for CASSLSRGQSITYEQYF.

The chain combines TRBV18 with TRBJ2-3; the match to TRBD2 covers 11 bases. Germline CDR1 and CDR2: KGHSH and LQKENI. Trimming cost V 3 bases and J 4 bases; bases outside gene matches: 6. This CDR3 is 16 amino acids long. CDR3 coding DNA: TGTGCCAGCTCACCGTCCGGGACTAGCGGATCAGATACGCAGTATTTT. Protein: CASSPSGTSGSDTQYF.